This TCR beta chain came from a study of blood T cell repertoires in COVID-19. The V and J ends lost 0 bases and 4 bases, in that order; junction bases with no gene match: 10. Looked up from germline, CDR1 is MGHRA and CDR2 is YSYEKL. The CDR3 runs 18 residues. Sequencing used immunoSEQ multiplex PCR; TCRdb keeps in-frame clones, though not all of them. The sample yields approximately 300,000 clones, around 86% seen once. The chain recombines TRBV4-1 with TRBJ2-1, with TRBD2 matching 9 bases. The sequencing input was PBMCs or T cells enriched from blood (not recorded which). The sequence was collected from a man between 60 and 75 years old who had recovered from COVID-19. CDR3 sequence: CASSQDLASGTVYNEQFF. The CDR3, as DNA: TGCGCCAGCAGCCAAGACCTGGCTAGCGGGACGGTATACAATGAGCAGTTCTTC.